These T cell receptor beta chains were read from a single sample in a study of blood T cell repertoires in COVID-19. Repertoires were generated with immunoSEQ multiplex PCR, while TCRdb's copy carries only in-frame clones and drops some. Here the sample spans 98,000 or so clones, around 90% being singletons. Material for sequencing was peripheral blood. The source is a human donor in a cohort sampled during active COVID-19. Each CDR3 is given with its conserved first and last residue. D genes are given only for firm matches. Size is omitted from some rows. Given values are once, few, many or a class for expanded clones.

>TRBJ2-2|NA|TRBV6-4|NA
TGTGCCAGCAGTGACTATGCCCGCCCTGGGGGCGGTTACACCGGGGAGCTGTTTTTT
CASSDYARPGGGYTGELFF
>TRBJ2-3|NA|TRBV12-2|NA
TGTGCAAGTCGCTCGCCTCCAGATCCCTCCCCCCAGGGACAGAGCACAGATACGCAGTATTTT
CASRSPPDPSPQGQSTDTQYF
>TRBJ1-4|NA|TRBV28|once
TGTGCCAGCAGTAACAGTGACCTTAATGAAAAACTGTTTTTT
CASSNSDLNEKLFF
>TRBJ1-5|NA|TRBV27|NA
TGTGCCAGCAGTTTATATCCATCTAGCAATCAGCCCCAGCATTTT
CASSLYPSSNQPQHF
>TRBJ1-3|NA|TRBV19|NA
TGTGCCAGTAGTTCCCGCAGCTCTGGAAACACCATATATTTT
CASSSRSSGNTIYF
>TRBJ1-3|NA|TRBV10-3|NA
TGTGCCATCAGTGAGGTTGGGGGGGCTGGAAACACCATATATTTT
CAISEVGGAGNTIYF
>TRBJ2-4|NA|TRBV3-1/TRBV3-2|NA
TGTGCCAGCAGCCAACCTCGTTCAGGGGCCAGTTGGGAAAAAAACATTCAGTACTTC
CASSQPRSGASWEKNIQYF
>TRBJ2-2|NA|TRBV4-1|NA
TGCGCCAGCAGCCCCGGGGTTACGAACACCGGGGAGCTGTTTTTT
CASSPGVTNTGELFF
>TRBJ1-2|NA|TRBV28|NA
TGTGCCAGCAGACATCGGGGGATGGCTAACTATGGCTACACCTTC
CASRHRGMANYGYTF
>TRBJ2-7|TRBD1|TRBV5-1|NA
TGCGCCAGCAGCCAGGGGACAGTCTCGGGCTACGAGCAGTACTTC
CASSQGTVSGYEQYF
>TRBJ1-3|NA|TRBV5-1|NA
TGCGCCAGCAGCCCAGTGCGGGGGAGCGGAAACACCATATATTTT
CASSPVRGSGNTIYF
>TRBJ2-2|NA|TRBV5-8|NA
TGTGCCAGCAGCTTGGCCAAGCGGAAGACGAACACCGGGGAGCTGTTTTTT
CASSLAKRKTNTGELFF
>TRBJ1-5|NA|TRBV2|NA
TGTGCCAGCAGTGAAGGACGGGTAGGAGGGCAGCCCCAGCATTTT
CASSEGRVGGQPQHF
>TRBJ2-3|NA|TRBV28|NA
TGTGCCAGCAGTTCGCGGGGACGAGTCGGGGCAGATACGCAGTATTTT
CASSSRGRVGADTQYF
>TRBJ2-5|TRBD1|TRBV9|NA
TGTGCCAGCAGCGTAGCGACAGGGGTAGAGACCCAGTACTTC
CASSVATGVETQYF
>TRBJ2-3|TRBD2|TRBV6-4|NA
TGTGCCAGCAGGGCAGCGAGAGCGATGGAGCGGGAGAATAGCACAGATACGCAGTATTTT
CASRAARAMERENSTDTQYF
>TRBJ1-3|NA|TRBV10-3|NA
TGTGCCATCAGAGGGAGTAGCTCCACCATATATTTT
CAIRGSSSTIYF
>TRBJ2-1|TRBD1|TRBV13|NA
TGTGCCAGCAGGAACCCGGGACAGAGCTACAATGAGCAGTTCTTC
CASRNPGQSYNEQFF
>TRBJ1-5|NA|TRBV28|NA
TGTGCCAGCAGTTTCCGGGGGATGGGCAATCAGCCCCAGCATTTT
CASSFRGMGNQPQHF
>TRBJ2-7|NA|TRBV10-3|NA
TGTGCCATCAGTGATTCGGACAGCTACGAGCAGTACTTC
CAISDSDSYEQYF
>TRBJ1-1|TRBD1|TRBV7-2|NA
TGTGCCAGCAGCCTTAGGACAGGGGGCCTAGACACTGAAGCTTTCTTT
CASSLRTGGLDTEAFF
>TRBJ2-1|TRBD2|TRBV10-3|NA
TGTGCCATCAGTGGGGCTAGCGGGAGCTGGGTCAATGAGCAGTTCTTC
CAISGASGSWVNEQFF
>TRBJ2-7|NA|TRBV29-1|once
TGCAGCGCCTACGGGGTACAGGGGGGGACCTACGAGCAGTACTTC
CSAYGVQGGTYEQYF
>TRBJ1-6|NA|TRBV9|NA
TGTGCCAGCAGCGTAGGCAGGGTCAATTCACCCCTCCACTTT
CASSVGRVNSPLHF
>TRBJ1-1|TRBD1|TRBV7-9|NA
TGTGCCAGCAGCCCCTCCGCCCCGCCGACAGGGGGGACTGAAGCTTTCTTT
CASSPSAPPTGGTEAFF
>TRBJ2-7|TRBD1|TRBV11-2|NA
TGTGCCAGCAGCTGGGGGACAGGGGGTTACGAGCAGTACTTC
CASSWGTGGYEQYF
>TRBJ2-1|TRBD2|TRBV11-2|NA
TGTGCCAGCAGCCTCAAACTAGCGGGAACCTACAATGAGCAGTTCTTC
CASSLKLAGTYNEQFF
>TRBJ1-6|TRBD1|TRBV4-1|NA
TGCGCCAGCAGCCAAGATTGGGGACAGGGATCACCCCTCCACTTT
CASSQDWGQGSPLHF
>TRBJ2-1|TRBD1|TRBV24-1|once
TGTGCCACCGGGGACAGGGGGGATGAGCAGTTCTTC
CATGDRGDEQFF
>TRBJ2-7|NA|TRBV19|NA
TGTGCCAGTAGTGCATCCAGGGATGGCTCTTACGAGCAGTACTTC
CASSASRDGSYEQYF
>TRBJ1-6|NA|TRBV7-9|NA
TGTGCCAGCAGCTTAGATCCAGGCTCCAATTCACCCCTCCACTTT
CASSLDPGSNSPLHF
>TRBJ1-4|NA|TRBV6-5|NA
TGTGCCAGCAGTTACGGAGTTACAACTAATGAAAAACTGTTTTTT
CASSYGVTTNEKLFF
>TRBJ1-2|NA|TRBV28|NA
TGTGCCAGCAGTTTAGGTACCCGACAGACCTCTAACTATGGCTACACCTTC
CASSLGTRQTSNYGYTF
>TRBJ2-1|TRBD1|TRBV13|NA
TGTGCCAGCAGCCTCGGACAGGGCAATGAGCAGTTCTTC
CASSLGQGNEQFF